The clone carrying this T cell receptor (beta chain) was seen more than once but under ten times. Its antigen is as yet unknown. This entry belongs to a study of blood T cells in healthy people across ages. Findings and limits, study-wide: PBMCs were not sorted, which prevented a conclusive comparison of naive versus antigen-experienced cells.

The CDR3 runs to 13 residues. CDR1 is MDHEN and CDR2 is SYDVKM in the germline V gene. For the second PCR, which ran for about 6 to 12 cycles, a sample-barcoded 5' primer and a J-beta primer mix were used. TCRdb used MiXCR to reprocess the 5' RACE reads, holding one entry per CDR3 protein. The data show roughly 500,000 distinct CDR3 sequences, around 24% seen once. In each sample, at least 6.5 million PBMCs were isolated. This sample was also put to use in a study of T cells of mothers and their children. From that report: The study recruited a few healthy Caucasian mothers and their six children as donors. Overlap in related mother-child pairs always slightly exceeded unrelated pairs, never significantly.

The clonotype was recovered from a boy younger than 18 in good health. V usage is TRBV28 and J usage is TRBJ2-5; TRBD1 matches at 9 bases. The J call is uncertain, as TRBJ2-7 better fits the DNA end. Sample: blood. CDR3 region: CASFTGTGNEQYF. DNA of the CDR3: TGTGCCAGCTTTACCGGGACAGGGAACGAGCAGTACTTC.